Here is one TCR beta chain with its context. Its cognate antigen is unknown. This sample is drawn from a study of cytomegalovirus exposure and HLA in healthy donors. Study conclusions and caveats: With later analysis, a missense DCLRE1C variant became linked to TCR beta V- and J-gene trimming. TRBV6-2, TRBV6-3 and other indistinguishable V segments were excluded. A prior analysis recorded that most TCR beta V segments were productive about 90% or about 30% of the time. While the bulk of TCR sequences proved rare, some public TCRs turned up in many donors.

In germline, CDR1 is SGDLS, CDR2 YYNGEE. The CDR3 runs to 16 residues. With 3 bases clipped from V and 2 bases from J, the junction kept 5 bases outside the gene matches. Use of 60 Vbeta and 13 Jbeta primers characterized the PCR. Clones were sequenced by immunoSEQ multiplex PCR, and TCRdb holds only the in-frame ones, with some missing. Here the sample spans about 130,000 clones, approximately 77% being singletons. The sequence was collected from a woman aged 55-70 years in good health and CMV-seronegative. The sample taken for sequencing was PBMCs. V and J are TRBV9 and TRBJ1-2, with 12 bases fitting TRBD1. The CDR3 region is CASSGGTGGNNYGYTF. The CDR3 nucleotides read TGTGCCAGCAGCGGTGGGACAGGGGGCAACAACTATGGCTACACCTTC.